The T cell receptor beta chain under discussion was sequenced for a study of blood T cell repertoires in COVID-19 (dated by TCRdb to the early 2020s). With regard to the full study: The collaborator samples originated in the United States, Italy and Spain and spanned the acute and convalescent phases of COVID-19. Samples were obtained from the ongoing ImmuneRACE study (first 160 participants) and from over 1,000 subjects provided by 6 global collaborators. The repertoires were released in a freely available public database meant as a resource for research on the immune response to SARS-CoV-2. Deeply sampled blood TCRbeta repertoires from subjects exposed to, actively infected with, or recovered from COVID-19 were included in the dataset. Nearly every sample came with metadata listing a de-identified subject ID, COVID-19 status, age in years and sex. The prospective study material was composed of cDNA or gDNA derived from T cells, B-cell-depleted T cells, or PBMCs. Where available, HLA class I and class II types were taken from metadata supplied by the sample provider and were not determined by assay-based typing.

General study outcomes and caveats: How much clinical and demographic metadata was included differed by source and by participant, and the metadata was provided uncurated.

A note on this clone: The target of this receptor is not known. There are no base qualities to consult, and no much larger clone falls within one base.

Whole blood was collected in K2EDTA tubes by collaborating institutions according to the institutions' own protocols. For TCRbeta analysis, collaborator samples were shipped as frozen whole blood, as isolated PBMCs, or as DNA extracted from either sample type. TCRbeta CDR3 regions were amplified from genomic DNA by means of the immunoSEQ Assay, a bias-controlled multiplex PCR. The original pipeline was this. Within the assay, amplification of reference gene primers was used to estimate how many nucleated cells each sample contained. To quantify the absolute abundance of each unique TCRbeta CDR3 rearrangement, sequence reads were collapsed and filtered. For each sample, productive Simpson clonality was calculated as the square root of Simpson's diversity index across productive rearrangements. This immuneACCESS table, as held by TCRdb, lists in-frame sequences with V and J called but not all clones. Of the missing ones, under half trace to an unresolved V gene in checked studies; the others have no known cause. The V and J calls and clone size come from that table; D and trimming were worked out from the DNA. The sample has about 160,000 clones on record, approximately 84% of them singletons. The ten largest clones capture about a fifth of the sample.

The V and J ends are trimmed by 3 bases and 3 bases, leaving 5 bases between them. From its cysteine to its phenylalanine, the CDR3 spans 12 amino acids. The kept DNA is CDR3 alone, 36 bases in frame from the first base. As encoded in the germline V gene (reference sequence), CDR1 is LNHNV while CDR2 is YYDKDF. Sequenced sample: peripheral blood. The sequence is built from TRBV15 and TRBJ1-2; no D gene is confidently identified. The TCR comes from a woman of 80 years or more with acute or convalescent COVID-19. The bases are TGTGCCACCAGCAGGGAGTACTATGGCTACACCTTC. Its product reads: CATSREYYGYTF.